This TCR beta chain was captured by sequencing in a study of cytomegalovirus exposure and HLA in healthy donors. The V gene's germline CDR1 is GTSNPN and CDR2 SVGIG (reference sequence). This CDR3 has 12 residues. The V and J ends lost 6 bases and 10 bases, in that order; junction bases with no gene match: 6. Amplification used 60 Vbeta primers and 13 Jbeta primers. Assay used: immunoSEQ multiplex PCR; TCRdb lists only in-frame clones, some missing. This table has 97,000 or so clones, 81% appearing once. This clone came up once. The material sequenced was PBMCs. The chain uses TRBV30 and TRBJ1-6, with 7 bases fitting TRBD1. The clonotype was recovered from a man aged 35-49 years in good health and CMV-seronegative. This chain's CDR3 is CACGQDSSPLHF. The DNA for the CDR3 is TGTGCCTGCGGACAGGACTCATCACCCCTCCACTTT.